The 25 T cell receptor beta chains listed next were all sequenced from one sample in a study of T cell responses to AZD1222 COVID-19 vaccine. TCRdb keeps only in-frame clones here, not all; method: immunoSEQ multiplex PCR. Among some 140,000 clones listed, around 90% were seen once. Sequencing was performed on peripheral blood, taken 28 days after the second AZD1222 dose. These receptors all come from an adult who received the AZD1222 COVID-19 vaccine.

A single count supports this clone. The V and J genes are TRBV6-5 and TRBJ2-2; TRBD1 aligns across 9 bases. J gave up 1 base and V 9 bases, and 0 bases lay outside the gene matches. Germline loops: CDR1 MNHEY, CDR2 SVGAGI. This CDR3 comprises 13 residues. CDR3 region: CARDRGNTGELFF. Here the CDR3 DNA reads TGTGCCAGGGACAGGGGGAACACCGGGGAGCTGTTTTTT.

This chain joins TRBV28 and TRBJ1-2; unclear D gene. CDR3 length: 15 amino acids. Looked up from germline, CDR1 is MDHEN and CDR2 is SYDVKM. V was clipped by 6 bases and J by 0 bases, with 14 bases between them. Written as DNA, the CDR3 is TGTGCCAGCAGCCACAGTGCCCCCACTAACTATGGCTACACCTTC. Translation: CASSHSAPTNYGYTF.

The V gene is TRBV5-6, the J gene TRBJ1-6; D unresolved. This CDR3 has 14 residues. V dropped 3 bases and J dropped 11 bases, with 15 bases sitting between them. Per the germline V gene, CDR1 is SGHDT and CDR2 is YYEEEE. The chain's CDR3 is CASSSPKAGPPLHF. The CDR3 region has the DNA TGTGCCAGCAGCTCACCTAAGGCGGGCCCACCCCTCCACTTT. Looking up the rest from reference TRBV5-6 and TRBJ1-6 gives the full variable domain: DAGVTQSPTHLIKTRGQQVTLRCSPKSGHDTVSWYQQALGQGPQFIFQYYEEEERQRGNFPDRFSGHQFPNYSSELNVNALLLGDSALYLCASSSPKAGPPLHFGNGTRLTVT.

In DNA, the CDR3 is TGCAGCGTTGGGGTCCCAGGGACCTCTGGAAACACCATATATTTT. It is translated as CSVGVPGTSGNTIYF. The V gene is TRBV29-1, the J gene TRBJ1-3, with TRBD1 as a possible D gene (5 bases). The CDR3 runs to 15 residues. Deletions cut 4 bases from V and 0 bases from J, with 13 bases between. The germline CDR1 and CDR2 sequences are SQVTM and ANQGSEA.

The V call is TRBV6-6, the J call TRBJ2-5; D gene uncertain. The germline gives CDR1 MNHNY, CDR2 SVGAGI (reference sequence). The length of the CDR3 is 13 residues. Trimming removed 6 bases from V and 5 bases from J, with 13 bases in between. CDR3 region: CASRLSGDETQYF. Here the CDR3 DNA reads TGTGCCAGCAGGCTATCTGGGGATGAGACCCAGTACTTC.

The CDR3 region is CASSLGSAEYGYTF. The DNA for the CDR3 is TGTGCCAGCAGCTTAGGTTCGGCAGAATATGGCTACACCTTC. The chain employs TRBV7-8 and TRBJ1-2; no firm D call. V was pared by 1 base and J by 5 bases, with 11 bases between. Germline V gene lookup returns CDR1 SGHVS and CDR2 FQNEAQ. The CDR3 has 14 amino acids.

This chain links TRBV11-2 with TRBJ2-7, with TRBD2 as a possible D gene (6 bases). The germline V gene encodes CDR1 SGHAT and CDR2 FQNNGV. Trimming took off 5 bases at V and 2 bases at J, with 10 bases between the two ends. The CDR3 is 13 amino acids. CDR3 nucleotides: TGTGCCAGCAGCGGCGGACTAACCTACGAGCAGTACTTC. Translating it yields CASSGGLTYEQYF.

The V gene is TRBV3-1 (or the pseudogene TRBV3-2), the J gene TRBJ1-5, with D perhaps matching TRBD1 (6 bases). The V end was cut by 4 bases, the J end by 5 bases, with 12 bases between. This CDR3 is built from 14 residues. Germline loops: CDR1 LGHDT, CDR2 YNNKEL (reference sequence). CDR3 DNA: TGTGCCAGCAGCCTTACAGGGAACGATCAGCCCCAGCATTTT. It yields the protein CASSLTGNDQPQHF.

The chain is built from TRBV5-1 and TRBJ2-3, with 7 bases fitting TRBD2. The ends lost 0 bases at V and 2 bases at J; junction bases unmatched: 3. The length of the CDR3 is 15 residues. The V gene's germline CDR1 is SGHRS and CDR2 YFSETQ. The CDR3 nucleotides are TGCGCCAGCAGCTTGGGTCTAGCGGACACAGATACGCAGTATTTT. Translating it yields CASSLGLADTDTQYF.

The CDR3 nucleotides are TGTGCCAGCAGCTACACAGGGACACCCCTCCACTTT. Translating gives CASSYTGTPLHF. V and J are TRBV7-9 and TRBJ1-6, with D tentatively TRBD1 (6 bases). CDR1 is SEHNR, CDR2 FQNEAQ, per germline (reference sequence). Between the trimmed V and J ends, which lost 4 bases and 11 bases, there was a span of 9 bases. The CDR3 runs to 12 residues.

The gene calls are TRBV7-6 and TRBJ2-7; 9 nucleotides align to TRBD2. Germline V lookup: CDR1 SGHVS, CDR2 FNYEAQ. V dropped 5 bases and J dropped 5; count of bases not matched to a gene: 10. This CDR3 has 15 amino acids. The CDR3 DNA reads as TGTGCCAGCAGCCCCTCCGGGACTAGCTATCACGAGCAGTACTTC. Translation: CASSPSGTSYHEQYF.

The rearrangement joins TRBV19 to TRBJ2-1; 7 nucleotides match TRBD2. Germline assignment: CDR1 LNHDA and CDR2 SQIVND (reference sequence). The CDR3 has 16 residues. Unmatched junction bases numbered 10, after V lost 4 bases and J lost 4 bases. The CDR3 nucleotides read TGTGCCAGTAGTACGACTCAAAGCGGGATTTACAATGAGCAGTTCTTC. As protein: CASSTTQSGIYNEQFF.

The chain couples TRBV7-9 to TRBJ2-7; no reliable D call. Trimming took 2 bases from V and 1 from J, leaving 6 bases between them. The CDR3 spans 13 residues. CDR1 is SEHNR, CDR2 FQNEAQ, per germline (reference sequence). The CDR3 DNA is TGTGCCAGCAGCTTAATGGGATCCTACGAGCAGTACTTC. Amino acid sequence: CASSLMGSYEQYF.

The rearrangement links TRBV6-5 to TRBJ2-1, with no clear D. This CDR3 has 12 amino acids. Per germline, CDR1 MNHEY and CDR2 SVGAGI. V lost 6 bases and J lost 4, with 7 bases in between. The CDR3 here is CASRALYNEQFF. In DNA form, the CDR3 reads TGTGCCAGCAGGGCGCTTTACAATGAGCAGTTCTTC.

This chain links TRBV12-3 or TRBV12-4 with TRBJ2-5; D gene ambiguous. V was cut by 5 bases and J by 9 bases, with 13 bases left in between. The CDR3 is made up of 12 amino acids. The CDR3 loop reads CASSILNGAQYF. The CDR3 DNA reads TGTGCCAGCAGTATACTAAATGGTGCCCAGTACTTC.

On this clone itself: One end of the junction varies from germline; a read error may be responsible. The rearrangement links TRBV30 to TRBJ1-2, with 8 bases identical to TRBD1. Germline V lookup: CDR1 GTSNPN, CDR2 SVGIG (reference sequence). The CDR3 loop spans 13 amino acids. This CDR3 reads CAWSLKQGGWVAF. The CDR3 DNA reads as TGTGCCTGGAGCCTAAAACAGGGGGGATGGGTCGCCTTC.

The chain has TRBV3-1 (or the pseudogene TRBV3-2) and TRBJ2-5; D may be TRBD1 (7 bases). CDR1 and CDR2 (germline): LGHDT, YNNKEL (reference sequence). The CDR3 loop spans 15 amino acids. Trimming shortened V by 4 bases and J by 4 bases, and 16 bases separated the two germline ends. The CDR3 DNA reads as TGTGCCAGCAGCCCTAGAGGAGGGGGCGGAGAGACCCAGTACTTC. Translated: CASSPRGGGGETQYF.

V is TRBV13 and J is TRBJ1-1; D is unresolved. The CDR3 totals 15 residues. Trimming took off 1 base at V and 1 base at J, with 10 bases between the two ends. The V gene's germline CDR1 is PRHDT and CDR2 FYEKMQ (reference sequence). The DNA of the CDR3 is TGTGCCAGCAGCTTAGCCGGACGCGGGAACACTGAAGCTTTCTTT. It translates to CASSLAGRGNTEAFF.

This chain connects TRBV7-2 to TRBJ2-7; D perhaps matches TRBD2 (6 bases). The CDR3 consists of 14 residues. Germline loops: CDR1 SGHTA, CDR2 FQGNSA. V lost 2 bases and J lost 4, with 12 bases in between. The CDR3 nucleotides read TGTGCCAGCAGCTTATCTTTGGGGGGTTACGAGCAGTACTTC. Amino acids: CASSLSLGGYEQYF.

The chain combines TRBV9 with TRBJ2-7; no firm D call. The CDR3 extends over 13 amino acids. Germline CDR1 SGDLS, CDR2 YYNGEE. The V end was cut by 0 bases, the J end by 7 bases, with 11 bases between. The CDR3 sequence: CASSVGVREEQYF. CDR3 nucleotide sequence: TGTGCCAGCAGCGTAGGAGTTCGTGAAGAGCAGTACTTC. Together with reference TRBV9 and TRBJ2-7, the CDR3 gives the full variable domain: DSGVTQTPKHLITATGQRVTLRCSPRSGDLSVYWYQQSLDQGLQFLIQYYNGEERAKGNILERFSAQQFPDLHSELNLSSLELGDSALYFCASSVGVREEQYFGPGTRLTVT.

The chain has TRBV19 and TRBJ2-3, with D possibly TRBD2 on 7 matching bases. Between the trimmed V and J ends, which lost 7 bases and 4 bases, there was a span of 12 bases. The CDR3 is 13 residues long. Per germline, CDR1 LNHDA and CDR2 SQIVND (reference sequence). In DNA, the CDR3 is TGTGCCAGTATACCGGGGGGCGCAGATACGCAGTATTTT. This gives the protein CASIPGGADTQYF.

This rearrangement joins TRBV11-1 to TRBJ1-2; D may be TRBD1 (5 bases). There are 15 residues in the CDR3. Deletions cut 5 bases from V and 2 bases from J, with 15 bases between. Germline V gives CDR1 SGHAT, CDR2 FQDESV (reference sequence). The CDR3 DNA is TGTGCCAGCAGCGACCCGGGACGGGGAAACTATGGCTACACCTTC. Translation gives CASSDPGRGNYGYTF.

This clone was counted a single time. The DNA for the CDR3 is TGTGCCAGCTCACCACTTAGTAGCGGGAATTACGAGCAGTACTTC. Protein: CASSPLSSGNYEQYF. This chain uses TRBV18 with TRBJ2-7; 8 positions agree with TRBD2. CDR1 and CDR2 from the germline V gene are KGHSH and LQKENI. V was clipped by 1 base and J by 4 bases; unmatched bases: 6. The CDR3 sequence is 15 residues long.

V gene TRBV30 combines with J gene TRBJ1-4; 7 bases align to TRBD1. J was trimmed by 1 base and V by 4 bases; bases with no gene match: 0. CDR1 is GTSNPN and CDR2 is SVGIG in the germline V gene (reference sequence). The CDR3 contains 13 residues. CDR3 protein: CAWNRGTNEKLFF. Here the CDR3 DNA reads TGTGCCTGGAACAGGGGAACTAATGAAAAACTGTTTTTT.

This rearrangement joins TRBV7-9 to TRBJ1-6; D unresolved. The V gene's germline CDR1 is SEHNR and CDR2 FQNEAQ (reference sequence). The CDR3 spans 15 residues. Trimming removed 0 bases at V and 7 bases at J, with 10 bases between. CDR3 DNA: TGTGCCAGCAGCTTAGCCACGACGGGGAATTCACCCCTCCACTTT. Translating it yields CASSLATTGNSPLHF.